This T cell receptor beta chain derives from a study of T cell responses to AZD1222 COVID-19 vaccine. Across the whole study: Second doses were pooled across both intervals (about 4 or about 12 weeks). General study results and limits: Spike-specific TCR repertoires showed rising breadth and depth after two AZD1222 doses. White British donors predominated, females outnumbered males, and clonal diversity was possibly underestimated.

V was clipped by 3 bases and J by 0 bases, with 5 bases between them. The length of the CDR3 is 14 residues. Germline CDR1 is MDHEN and CDR2 is SYDVKM. As for this clone: What it binds is not known.

The method was immunoSEQ multiplex PCR; TCRdb's version includes in-frame clones alone and lacks a portion of them. The table records around 92,000 clones, under 90% of them present only once. This specimen was peripheral blood, taken on day 0 of AZD1222 vaccination. The TCR comes from an adult in good health. This chain links TRBV28 with TRBJ1-4, with D unclear. The CDR3 is CASSFGATNEKLFF. The CDR3, as DNA: TGTGCCAGCAGTTTCGGGGCAACTAATGAAAAACTGTTTTTT.